This T cell receptor beta chain was retrieved from a study of blood T cell repertoires in COVID-19 (dated by TCRdb to about 2020). Looking at the study overall: The collaborator samples originated in the United States, Italy and Spain and spanned the acute and convalescent phases of COVID-19. The prospective study material was composed of cDNA or gDNA derived from T cells, B-cell-depleted T cells, or PBMCs. Subjects who had been exposed to COVID-19, were actively infected with it, or had recovered from it provided the deeply sampled blood TCRbeta repertoires that made up the dataset. The repertoires were released in a freely available public database meant as a resource for research on the immune response to SARS-CoV-2. The samples were drawn from two sources: the first 160 participants of the ongoing ImmuneRACE study, and about 1,300 subjects contributed by 6 global collaborators. The sample metadata nearly always contained a de-identified subject ID, COVID-19 status, age in years and sex. Where available, HLA class I and class II types were taken from metadata supplied by the sample provider and were not determined by assay-based typing.

Each collaborating institution followed its own protocols to collect whole blood in K2EDTA tubes. For TCRbeta analysis, collaborator samples were shipped as frozen whole blood, as isolated PBMCs, or as DNA extracted from either sample type. About this clone itself: Its recognized antigen is unknown. Base-call qualities are not available, and no considerably larger clone is one nucleotide away.

The V end loses 4 bases and the J end loses 3 bases, and a stretch of 7 bases separates them. Counted from cysteine to phenylalanine, this CDR3 has 13 amino acids. Only the CDR3 DNA stays, 39 bases, in frame from base 1. The germline V gene (reference sequence) yields LNHDA for CDR1 and SQIVND for CDR2. The immunoSEQ Assay, a bias-controlled multiplex PCR, was used to amplify TCRbeta CDR3 regions from genomic DNA. In the authors' own workflow: Nucleated cell counts per sample were estimated from amplification of reference gene primers within the assay. Sequence reads were collapsed and filtered to measure the absolute abundance of every unique TCRbeta CDR3 rearrangement. Productive Simpson clonality was computed per sample as the square root of Simpson's diversity index over productive rearrangements. In its TCRdb copy, this immuneACCESS table keeps in-frame sequences only and misses some clones. Where compared with another copy, unresolved V genes explain less than half of these, and the others have no known cause. The V and J calls and clone size were taken over from that table, and D and trimming were inferred from the DNA. Recorded for this sample are hundreds of thousands of clones; 65% to 90% of them occurred a single time. 7.4% of the sample is in the top ten clones.

Overall study outcomes, separate from this receptor: The amount of clinical and demographic metadata varied by source and participant and was provided uncurated.

The specimen sequenced was peripheral blood. The TCR comes from a woman in her 50s with acute or convalescent COVID-19. Recombination connected TRBV19 to TRBJ1-5, with a tentative D gene TRBD1 over 5 matching bases. The sequenced DNA: TGTGCCAGTAGTAGGGGGGACAATCAGCCCCAGCATTTT. It translates to CASSRGDNQPQHF. Supplemented by the reference TRBV19 and TRBJ1-5 proteins around the CDR3, the complete variable domain is DGGITQSPKYLFRKEGQNVTLSCEQNLNHDAMYWYRQDPGQGLRLIYYSQIVNDFQKGDIAEGYSVSREKKESFPLTVTSAQKNPTAFYLCASSRGDNQPQHFGDGTRLSIL.